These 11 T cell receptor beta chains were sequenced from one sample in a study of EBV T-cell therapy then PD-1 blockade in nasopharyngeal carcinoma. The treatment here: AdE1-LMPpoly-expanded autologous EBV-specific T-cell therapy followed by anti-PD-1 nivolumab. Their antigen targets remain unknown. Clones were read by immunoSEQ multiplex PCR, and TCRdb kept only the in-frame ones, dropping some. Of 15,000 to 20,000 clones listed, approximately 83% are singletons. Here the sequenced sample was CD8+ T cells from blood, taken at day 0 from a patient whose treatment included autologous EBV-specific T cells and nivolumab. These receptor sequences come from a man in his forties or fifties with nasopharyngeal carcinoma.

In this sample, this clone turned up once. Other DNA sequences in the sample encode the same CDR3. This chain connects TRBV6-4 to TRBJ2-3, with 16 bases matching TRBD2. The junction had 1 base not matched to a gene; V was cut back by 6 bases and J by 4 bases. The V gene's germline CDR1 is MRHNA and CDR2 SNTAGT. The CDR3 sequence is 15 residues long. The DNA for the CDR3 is TGTGCCAGCAGCGGGACTAGCGGGGGGGCAGATACGCAGTATTTT. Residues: CASSGTSGGADTQYF.

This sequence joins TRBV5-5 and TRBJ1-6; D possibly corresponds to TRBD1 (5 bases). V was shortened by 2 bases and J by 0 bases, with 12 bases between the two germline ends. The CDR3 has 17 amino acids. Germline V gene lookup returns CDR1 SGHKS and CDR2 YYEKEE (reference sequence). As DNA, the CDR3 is TGTGCCAGCAGCTTTTCACAGGACCTCTCCTATAATTCACCCCTCCACTTT. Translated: CASSFSQDLSYNSPLHF.

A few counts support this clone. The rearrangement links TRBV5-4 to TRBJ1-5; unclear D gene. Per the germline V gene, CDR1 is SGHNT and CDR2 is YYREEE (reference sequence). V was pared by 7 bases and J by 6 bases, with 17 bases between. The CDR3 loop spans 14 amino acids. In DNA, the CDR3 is TGTGCCAGCCACGATGGCGGGTTGGGTCAGCCCCAGCATTTT. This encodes CASHDGGLGQPQHF.

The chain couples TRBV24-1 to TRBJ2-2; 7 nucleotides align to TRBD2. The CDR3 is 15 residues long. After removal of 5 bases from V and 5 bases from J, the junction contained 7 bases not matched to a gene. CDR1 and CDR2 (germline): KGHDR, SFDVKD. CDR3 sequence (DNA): TGTGCCACCAGTGCCCCGGGACTACGGACCGGGGAGCTGTTTTTT. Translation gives CATSAPGLRTGELFF.

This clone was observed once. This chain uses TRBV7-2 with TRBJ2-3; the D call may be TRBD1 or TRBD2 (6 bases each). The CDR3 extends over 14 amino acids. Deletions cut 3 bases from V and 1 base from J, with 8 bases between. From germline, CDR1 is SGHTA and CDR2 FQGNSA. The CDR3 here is CASSFGGGTDTQYF. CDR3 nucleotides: TGTGCCAGCAGCTTCGGGGGCGGCACAGATACGCAGTATTTT. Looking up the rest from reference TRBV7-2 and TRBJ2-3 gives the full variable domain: GAGVSQSPSNKVTEKGKDVELRCDPISGHTALYWYRQSLGQGLEFLIYFQGNSAPDKSGLPSDRFSAERTGGSVSTLTIQRTQQEDSAVYLCASSFGGGTDTQYFGPGTRLTVL.

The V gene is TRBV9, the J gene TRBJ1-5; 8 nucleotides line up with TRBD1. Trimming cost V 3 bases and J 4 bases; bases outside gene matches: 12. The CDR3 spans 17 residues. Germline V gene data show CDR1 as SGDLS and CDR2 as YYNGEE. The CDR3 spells CASSEGQDPRKNQPQHF. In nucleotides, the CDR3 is TGTGCCAGCAGCGAGGGACAGGATCCGAGAAAAAATCAGCCCCAGCATTTT.

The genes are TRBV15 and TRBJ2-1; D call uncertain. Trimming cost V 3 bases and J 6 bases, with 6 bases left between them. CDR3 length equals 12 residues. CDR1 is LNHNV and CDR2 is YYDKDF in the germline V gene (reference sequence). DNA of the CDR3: TGTGCCACCAGCAGCTCTTTCAATGAGCAGTTCTTC. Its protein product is CATSSSFNEQFF.

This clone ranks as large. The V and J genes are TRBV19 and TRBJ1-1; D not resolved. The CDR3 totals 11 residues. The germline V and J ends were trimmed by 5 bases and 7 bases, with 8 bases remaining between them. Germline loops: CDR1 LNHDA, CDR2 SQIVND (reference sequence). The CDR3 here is CASSSPGEAFF. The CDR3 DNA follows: TGTGCCAGTAGTTCCCCGGGTGAAGCTTTCTTT.

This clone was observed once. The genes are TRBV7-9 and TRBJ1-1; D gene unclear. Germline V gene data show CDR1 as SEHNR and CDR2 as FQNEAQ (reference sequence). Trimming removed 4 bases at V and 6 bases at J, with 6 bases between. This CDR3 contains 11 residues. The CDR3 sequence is CASSSMPEAFF. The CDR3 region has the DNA TGTGCCAGCAGCTCTATGCCTGAAGCTTTCTTT.

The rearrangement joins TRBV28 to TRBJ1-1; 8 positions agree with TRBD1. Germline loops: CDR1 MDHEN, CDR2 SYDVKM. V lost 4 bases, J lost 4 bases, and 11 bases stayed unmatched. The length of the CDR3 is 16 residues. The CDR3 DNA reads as TGTGCCAGCAGTTCCCTCCGGACAGGGTCGGGCACTGAAGCTTTCTTT. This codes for CASSSLRTGSGTEAFF.

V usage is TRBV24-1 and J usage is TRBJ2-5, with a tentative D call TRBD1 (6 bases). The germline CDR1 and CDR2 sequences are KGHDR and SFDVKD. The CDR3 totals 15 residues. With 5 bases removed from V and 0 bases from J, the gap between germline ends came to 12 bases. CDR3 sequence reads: CATSVLTGYQETQYF. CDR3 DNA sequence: TGTGCCACCAGTGTTCTCACAGGGTACCAAGAGACCCAGTACTTC.